The 3 T cell receptor beta chains in this list originate from one sample, sequenced in a study of radiotherapy plus CTLA-4 blockade in lung cancer. Method: immunoSEQ multiplex PCR; TCRdb's copy keeps in-frame clones and lacks some. The data show 90,000 or so clones, with about 90% seen just once and 2% to 2.5% held by the top ten. The sequencing here drew on peripheral blood, taken from a patient treated with radiotherapy plus ipilimumab. The source of these receptors is a human donor with non-small cell lung cancer who had a partial response to radiotherapy plus ipilimumab.

The gene calls are TRBV25-1 and TRBJ2-1; D remains unclear. V was clipped by 4 bases and J by 0 bases, with 10 bases between them. The CDR3 covers 15 residues. Germline V lookup: CDR1 MGHDK, CDR2 SYGVNS. In DNA, the CDR3 is TGTGCCAGCAGTGTCACACGGAGCTCCTACAATGAGCAGTTCTTC. Translation gives CASSVTRSSYNEQFF.

Written as DNA, the CDR3 is TGTGCCAGCAGTAAAATGGAGGGTCCCACAGATACGCAGTATTTT. It yields the protein CASSKMEGPTDTQYF. This chain links TRBV27 with TRBJ2-3; possible D gene TRBD2, 6 bases. This CDR3 comprises 15 residues. Germline V gene lookup returns CDR1 MNHEY and CDR2 SMNVEV (reference sequence). The V end was cut by 5 bases, the J end by 2 bases, with 14 bases between.

This chain links TRBV6-5 with TRBJ1-1, with TRBD1 matching 8 bases. CDR3 length: 14 amino acids. The germline V gene encodes CDR1 MNHEY and CDR2 SVGAGI. After removal of 6 bases from V and 5 bases from J, the junction contained 8 bases not matched to a gene. CDR3 amino acids: CASSSVTGVTEAFF. In nucleotides, the CDR3 is TGTGCCAGCAGCTCCGTGACAGGGGTGACTGAAGCTTTCTTT.